The 21 T cell receptor beta chains in this list originate from one sample, sequenced in a study of T cell changes during pregnancy in multiple sclerosis. The method was immunoSEQ multiplex PCR; TCRdb's version includes in-frame clones alone and lacks a portion of them. This table holds some 19,000 clones, around nine tenths found once. The sequencing here drew on CD8+ T cells from peripheral blood mononuclear cells, taken after pregnancy. The receptors were sampled from a female donor in good health, enrolled as a control in a pregnancy study.

The rearrangement uses TRBV6-1 and TRBJ2-7, with TRBD1 as a possible D gene (5 bases). The CDR3 sequence is 17 residues long. CDR1 and CDR2 from the germline V gene are MNHNS and SASEGT. Trimming left V 1 base short and J 3 bases short, with 19 bases between. CDR3 loop: CASSEGPYPDTNYEQYF. The CDR3 DNA follows: TGTGCCAGCAGTGAAGGTCCCTACCCGGACACCAACTACGAGCAGTACTTC.

This chain connects TRBV2 to TRBJ2-1, with TRBD2 identical over 9 bases. V gave up 8 bases and J gave up 15 bases; unmatched junction bases: 14. The CDR3 sequence is 13 residues long. Germline V gene data show CDR1 as SNHLY and CDR2 as FYNNEI. Here the CDR3 DNA reads TGTGCCAGCGCCGCCCCTAGCGGGGACCCCCGGTTCTTC. This translates into CASAAPSGDPRFF.

The V call is TRBV30, the J call TRBJ1-5; unclear D gene. The germline V gene encodes CDR1 GTSNPN and CDR2 SVGIG (reference sequence). V lost 5 bases to trimming and J lost 4 bases, with 12 bases between them. The CDR3 contains 13 residues. The CDR3 DNA follows: TGTGCCTGGCAATATCGGGGTAATCAGCCCCAGCATTTT. It yields the protein CAWQYRGNQPQHF.

This clone was seen a few times. The CDR3 sequence: CASYRGGNTEAFF. The CDR3 nucleotides are TGTGCCAGTTACAGGGGTGGGAACACTGAAGCTTTCTTT. The rearrangement uses TRBV19 and TRBJ1-1, with 7 bases that match TRBD1. CDR3 length: 13 amino acids. In germline, CDR1 is LNHDA, CDR2 SQIVND (reference sequence). Germline trimming cut 8 bases from V and 1 base from J; bases unmatched to any gene: 4. Filled out from reference TRBV19 and TRBJ1-1, the complete variable domain reads DGGITQSPKYLFRKEGQNVTLSCEQNLNHDAMYWYRQDPGQGLRLIYYSQIVNDFQKGDIAEGYSVSREKKESFPLTVTSAQKNPTAFYLCASYRGGNTEAFFGQGTRLTVV.

This chain links TRBV6-5 with TRBJ2-5; 9 bases fit TRBD1. The V and J ends lost 4 bases and 3 bases, in that order; junction bases with no gene match: 0. This CDR3 is 13 amino acids long. Per germline, CDR1 MNHEY and CDR2 SVGAGI. The CDR3: CASSWDREETQYF. In DNA form, the CDR3 reads TGTGCCAGCAGTTGGGACAGGGAAGAGACCCAGTACTTC.

This chain connects TRBV19 to TRBJ2-6, with D perhaps matching TRBD2 (5 bases). Germline assignment: CDR1 LNHDA and CDR2 SQIVND (reference sequence). The germline V and J ends were trimmed by 3 bases and 4 bases, with 19 bases remaining between them. CDR3 length: 18 amino acids. CDR3 nucleotide sequence: TGTGCCAGTAGTATCAAGGGCCCCGGGGATCCCGGGGCCAACGTCCTGACTTTC. It is translated as CASSIKGPGDPGANVLTF.

The J gene is TRBJ1-6, the V gene TRBV4-1; TRBD1 might be the D (5 bases). This CDR3 spans 15 amino acids. Germline V gives CDR1 MGHRA, CDR2 YSYEKL. Trimming removed 1 base at V and 9 bases at J, with 13 bases between. The CDR3 DNA follows: TGCGCCAGCAGCCAAGGGGGCGCCTTTGGTTCACCCCTCCACTTT. It translates to CASSQGGAFGSPLHF.

The V call is TRBV6-1, the J call TRBJ1-6; D might be TRBD1 (6 bases). Germline-derived CDR1 and CDR2 are MNHNS and SASEGT. Trimming took 3 bases from V and 7 from J, leaving 13 bases between them. The CDR3 is 15 amino acids. CDR3 region: CASSDTGHSNSPLHF. The CDR3 DNA reads TGTGCCAGCAGTGATACGGGACACAGCAATTCACCCCTCCACTTT.

CDR3 nucleotides: TGTGCCAGCAGTACGACAGGGGATAATTCACCCCTCCACTTT. Translating gives CASSTTGDNSPLHF. The chain combines TRBV7-9 with TRBJ1-6; 8 positions match TRBD1. J was trimmed by 5 bases and V by 6 bases; bases with no gene match: 3. The germline V gene has CDR1 SEHNR and CDR2 FQNEAQ (reference sequence). The CDR3 has 14 amino acids.

The chain uses TRBV7-9 and TRBJ2-3, with D uncertain. The germline gives CDR1 SEHNR, CDR2 FQNEAQ (reference sequence). The CDR3 consists of 14 residues. Trimming shortened V by 1 base and J by 5 bases, and 10 bases separated the two germline ends. The CDR3 coding sequence is TGTGCCAGCAGCTTAGTGTTGCTAGGAGATACGCAGTATTTT. It specifies CASSLVLLGDTQYF. Based on the CDR3 plus reference TRBV7-9 and TRBJ2-3, the full variable domain is DTGVSQNPRHKITKRGQNVTFRCDPISEHNRLYWYRQTLGQGPEFLTYFQNEAQLEKSRLLSDRFSAERPKGSFSTLEIQRTEQGDSAMYLCASSLVLLGDTQYFGPGTRLTVL.

The V gene is TRBV7-2, the J gene TRBJ1-1; unclear D gene. CDR1 SGHTA and CDR2 FQGNSA come from the germline V gene. V gave up 1 base and J gave up 4 bases, with 25 bases separating them. The CDR3 is 19 amino acids. The chain's CDR3 is CASSLGDERDAAWSTEAFF. DNA of the CDR3: TGTGCCAGCAGCTTAGGCGATGAACGTGACGCTGCGTGGAGCACTGAAGCTTTCTTT. The whole variable domain, remainder taken from reference TRBV7-2 and TRBJ1-1, is GAGVSQSPSNKVTEKGKDVELRCDPISGHTALYWYRQSLGQGLEFLIYFQGNSAPDKSGLPSDRFSAERTGGSVSTLTIQRTQQEDSAVYLCASSLGDERDAAWSTEAFFGQGTRLTVV.

The V gene is TRBV27, the J gene TRBJ1-6, with D possibly being TRBD1 (6 bases). The CDR3 is made up of 15 amino acids. Trimming removed 6 bases at V and 7 bases at J, with 16 bases between. Germline V gene data show CDR1 as MNHEY and CDR2 as SMNVEV (reference sequence). The DNA of the CDR3 is TGTGCCAGCAGCACCGGGGCAGGGGTGAATTCACCCCTCCACTTT. This translates into CASSTGAGVNSPLHF.

The V and J genes are TRBV5-1 and TRBJ2-7; D may be TRBD2 (5 bases). From germline, CDR1 is SGHRS and CDR2 YFSETQ. CDR3 length equals 13 residues. V was clipped by 2 bases and J by 0 bases, with 6 bases between them. In DNA form, the CDR3 reads TGCGCCAGCAGCTTCGGGGACTCCTACGAGCAGTACTTC. Amino acid sequence: CASSFGDSYEQYF.

This rearrangement joins TRBV6-5 to TRBJ1-2; D unclear. V lost 7 bases, J lost 7 bases, and 16 bases lay in between. The V gene's germline CDR1 is MNHEY and CDR2 SVGAGI. The CDR3 is 13 amino acids. CDR3 protein: CASKFSPSGGYTF. Here the CDR3 DNA reads TGTGCCAGCAAGTTTTCCCCTTCGGGTGGCTACACCTTC.

The chain recombines TRBV4-3 with TRBJ1-4, with 9 bases lining up with TRBD1. The germline gives CDR1 LGHNA, CDR2 YSLEER. The ends lost 4 bases at V and 8 bases at J; junction bases unmatched: 14. This CDR3 spans 17 amino acids. The CDR3, as DNA: TGCGCCAGCAGCCCTGGGACAGGGTTCATCCTTTACGAAAAACTGTTTTTT. The encoded protein is CASSPGTGFILYEKLFF.

V is TRBV6-5 and J is TRBJ1-1, with TRBD1 matching over 8 bases. CDR3 length: 13 residues. The germline V gene encodes CDR1 MNHEY and CDR2 SVGAGI. V lost 5 bases to trimming and J lost 5 bases; unmatched junction nucleotides: 4. The CDR3, as DNA: TGTGCCAGCAGTCCCGACAGGGGAACTGAAGCTTTCTTT. Translated, it gives CASSPDRGTEAFF.

CDR3 nucleotide sequence: TGTGCCATCAGTGATAATCCGGGACAGAACGGCTACACCTTC. Translation gives CAISDNPGQNGYTF. This rearrangement joins TRBV10-3 to TRBJ1-2, with TRBD1 matching 7 bases. The CDR3 spans 14 residues. From germline, CDR1 is ENHRY and CDR2 SYGVKD. After removal of 3 bases from V and 8 bases from J, the junction contained 9 bases not matched to a gene.

V is TRBV30 and J is TRBJ1-1; TRBD1 matches 7 bases. The germline gives CDR1 GTSNPN, CDR2 SVGIG (reference sequence). CDR3 length: 15 residues. V gave up 0 bases and J gave up 5 bases; unmatched junction bases: 9. The chain's CDR3 is CAWSVTEGAATEAFF. CDR3 DNA sequence: TGTGCCTGGAGTGTTACAGAGGGGGCGGCTACTGAAGCTTTCTTT.

The gene calls are TRBV5-6 and TRBJ2-7; D gene ambiguous. V gave up 6 bases and J gave up 3 bases, with 7 bases separating them. Germline V gene sequence: CDR1 SGHDT, CDR2 YYEEEE. CDR3 size: 11 residues. The CDR3 region is CASTRDYEQYF. The CDR3 DNA reads as TGTGCCAGCACCCGAGACTACGAGCAGTACTTC. The entire variable domain, with the rest obtained from reference TRBV5-6 and TRBJ2-7, is as follows: DAGVTQSPTHLIKTRGQQVTLRCSPKSGHDTVSWYQQALGQGPQFIFQYYEEEERQRGNFPDRFSGHQFPNYSSELNVNALLLGDSALYLCASTRDYEQYFGPGTRLTVT.

The rearrangement uses TRBV14 and TRBJ1-1; a weak D match, TRBD1 (6 bases). Per germline, CDR1 SGHDN and CDR2 FVKESK. The CDR3 contains 15 residues. Trimming took off 0 bases at V and 2 bases at J, with 10 bases between the two ends. CDR3 DNA: TGTGCCAGCAGCCAAGAGGGGACACTAAACACTGAAGCTTTCTTT. Its translation: CASSQEGTLNTEAFF.

The J gene is TRBJ1-1, the V gene TRBV7-9; D might be TRBD1 (6 bases). The CDR3 covers 12 residues. Germline V gives CDR1 SEHNR, CDR2 FQNEAQ (reference sequence). Trimming left V 5 bases short and J 8 bases short, with 12 bases between. The CDR3 DNA is TGTGCCAGCAGCCAATCCAGGGGCGAAGCTTTCTTT. Its protein product is CASSQSRGEAFF.